Here is one TCR beta chain with its context. The CDR3 runs to 13 residues. V was pared by 3 bases and J by 5 bases, with 11 bases between. Per the germline V gene, CDR1 is SGHRS and CDR2 is YFSETQ. This specimen comes from a study of blood T cell repertoires in COVID-19. Whole-study context: Italy, Spain and the United States were the sources of the convalescent and acute COVID-19 samples. Nucleic acid was either cDNA or gDNA, and it came from T cells, B-cell-depleted T cells, or PBMCs.

In the study's own analysis: Counts of nucleated cells, estimated from reference gene primer amplification, were obtained. Data came from immunoSEQ multiplex PCR; TCRdb stores just in-frame clones and leaves some out. The V and J calls and clone size are taken from that table; D and trimming were inferred from the DNA. The table includes fewer than 300,000 clones, less than 90% detected once. The sequenced sample consisted of peripheral blood. The TCR originated in a woman in her seventies with active or convalescent COVID-19. V and J are TRBV5-1 and TRBJ2-5, with a weak D call TRBD2 (6 bases). This CDR3 is CASSSGDVETQYF. The CDR3, as DNA: TGCGCCAGCAGCTCGGGAGACGTGGAGACCCAGTACTTC.